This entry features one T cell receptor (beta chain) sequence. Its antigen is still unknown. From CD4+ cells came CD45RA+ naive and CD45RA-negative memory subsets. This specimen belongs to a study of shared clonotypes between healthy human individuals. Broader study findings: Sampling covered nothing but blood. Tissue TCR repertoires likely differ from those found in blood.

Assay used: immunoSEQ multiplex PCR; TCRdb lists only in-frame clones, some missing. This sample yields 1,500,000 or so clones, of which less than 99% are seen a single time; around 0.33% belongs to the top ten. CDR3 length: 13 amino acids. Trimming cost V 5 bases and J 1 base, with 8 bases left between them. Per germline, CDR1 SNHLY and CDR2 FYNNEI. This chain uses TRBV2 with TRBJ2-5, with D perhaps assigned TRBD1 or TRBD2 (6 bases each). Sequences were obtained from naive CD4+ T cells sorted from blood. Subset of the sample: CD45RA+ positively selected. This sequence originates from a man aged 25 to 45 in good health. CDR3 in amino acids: CASSRGVQETQYF. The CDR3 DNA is TGTGCCAGCAGTAGGGGGGTCCAAGAGACCCAGTACTTC.